These 18 T cell receptor beta chains originate from one sample sequenced in a study of shared clonotypes between healthy human individuals. TCRdb keeps only in-frame clones here, not all; method: immunoSEQ multiplex PCR. Of 2,500,000 or so clones listed, about 92% are singletons. The sample consisted of naive CD4+ T cells sorted from blood. Documented subset: CD45RA+ positively selected. Receptor source: a man aged 18 to 30 in good health.

The chain carries TRBV10-3 and TRBJ1-1; 8 positions agree with TRBD1. This CDR3 region has 15 residues. CDR1 ENHRY and CDR2 SYGVKD come from the germline V gene. With V trimmed by 2 bases and J by 7 bases, 9 bases remained unmatched. Here the CDR3 reads CAISEASGTGGEAFF. In DNA, the CDR3 is TGTGCCATCAGTGAGGCGTCCGGGACAGGAGGTGAAGCTTTCTTT.

The chain has TRBV19 and TRBJ1-3; D unclear. CDR1 is LNHDA and CDR2 is SQIVND in the germline V gene (reference sequence). The CDR3 totals 14 residues. With 6 bases removed from V and 0 bases from J, the gap between germline ends came to 9 bases. CDR3 region: CASSSTRSGNTIYF. In nucleotides, the CDR3 is TGTGCCAGTAGCTCCACGCGCTCTGGAAACACCATATATTTT.

The V gene is TRBV5-4, the J gene TRBJ2-5; D is possibly TRBD1 or TRBD2 (6 bases each). This CDR3 spans 15 amino acids. V dropped 3 bases and J dropped 5 bases, with 17 bases sitting between them. The germline gives CDR1 SGHNT, CDR2 YYREEE (reference sequence). The CDR3 nucleotides read TGTGCCAGCAGCTCCGGGGGCAGGGGCCGGGAGACCCAGTACTTC. Translating it yields CASSSGGRGRETQYF.

The J gene is TRBJ2-7, the V gene TRBV11-2; D perhaps matches TRBD1 (6 bases). The ends were cut back, 4 bases at V and 4 bases at J, with 14 bases in the middle. This CDR3 contains 14 residues. In germline, CDR1 is SGHAT, CDR2 FQNNGV. CDR3 amino acids: CASSSSSQGYEQYF. DNA of the CDR3: TGTGCCAGCAGCTCATCCTCACAGGGTTACGAGCAGTACTTC.

The chain employs TRBV30 and TRBJ1-6, with 8 bases matching TRBD1. The V segment lost 2 bases and the J segment 10 bases; nucleotides outside the gene matches: 4. The CDR3 loop spans 13 amino acids. The V gene's germline CDR1 is GTSNPN and CDR2 SVGIG (reference sequence). The CDR3 DNA reads as TGTGCCTGGAGTAGGGACAGGTCATCACCCCTCCACTTT. This gives the protein CAWSRDRSSPLHF.

The J gene is TRBJ2-3, the V gene TRBV19; 8 bases are shared with TRBD2. The trim removed 3 bases at V and 6 bases at J, leaving 8 bases unmatched. The CDR3 consists of 15 residues. Germline assignment: CDR1 LNHDA and CDR2 SQIVND (reference sequence). The CDR3 sequence: CASSIAGGASDTQYF. CDR3 DNA sequence: TGTGCCAGTAGTATCGCCGGGGGGGCGTCCGATACGCAGTATTTT.

As concerns this clone: Other DNA sequences in the same sample also yield this CDR3. The chain combines TRBV6-5 with TRBJ1-3; 7 nucleotides agree with TRBD1. The V gene's germline CDR1 is MNHEY and CDR2 SVGAGI. J gave up 3 bases and V 6 bases, and 2 bases lay outside the gene matches. The CDR3 spans 13 residues. The CDR3, as DNA: TGTGCCAGCAGAAGGGACAGTGGAAACACCATATATTTT. This sequence encodes CASRRDSGNTIYF.

This clone has just one count. The chain links TRBV7-9 to TRBJ2-5, with D perhaps TRBD1 (5 bases). Germline CDR1 and CDR2: SEHNR and FQNEAQ (reference sequence). Trimming pared 2 bases from V and 2 bases from J, leaving 12 bases between. The CDR3 loop spans 15 amino acids. The CDR3 sequence is CASSLLGAPQETQYF. The CDR3, as DNA: TGTGCCAGCAGCTTACTTGGGGCCCCACAAGAGACCCAGTACTTC.

J is TRBJ2-7 and V is TRBV5-6; 11 nucleotides match TRBD2. The CDR3 is 16 amino acids. The J segment lost 3 bases and the V segment lost 3 bases, leaving 8 bases of the junction unmatched. Germline values: CDR1 SGHDT, CDR2 YYEEEE. DNA for the CDR3: TGTGCCAGCAGCTCGGCGACTAGCGGGGTCGTCTACGAGCAGTACTTC. Translation: CASSSATSGVVYEQYF.

The CDR3 reads CASRPDSVSYGYTF. The CDR3 DNA follows: TGTGCCAGCAGGCCCGACAGCGTATCCTATGGCTACACCTTC. The chain is built from TRBV6-5 and TRBJ1-2; TRBD1 might be the D (5 bases). From germline, CDR1 is MNHEY and CDR2 SVGAGI. The V end lost 6 bases, the J end lost 4 bases, and 15 bases lay between the germline ends. The CDR3 sequence is 14 residues long.

The chain is built from TRBV5-6 and TRBJ2-3, with D maybe TRBD1 (5 bases). CDR3 length: 14 amino acids. Germline V CDR1 and CDR2: SGHDT, YYEEEE. V lost 0 bases and J 4 bases, leaving 9 bases between the germline ends. The CDR3 DNA is TGTGCCAGCAGCTTGGGACAGTGGGCAGATACGCAGTATTTT. Encoded protein: CASSLGQWADTQYF.

This sequence joins TRBV25-1 and TRBJ2-3; TRBD2 aligns across 9 bases. Germline V CDR1 and CDR2: MGHDK, SYGVNS. After removal of 3 bases from V and 2 bases from J, the junction contained 3 bases not matched to a gene. The CDR3 has 15 amino acids. CDR3 DNA sequence: TGTGCCAGCAGTGAGGCTAGCGGGAACACAGATACGCAGTATTTT. Protein product: CASSEASGNTDTQYF.

CDR3 sequence (DNA): TGTGCCAGCGGAGCGAGCTCCTATAATTCACCCCTCCACTTT. This codes for CASGASSYNSPLHF. This rearrangement joins TRBV7-9 to TRBJ1-6; D call uncertain. Germline CDR1 is SEHNR and CDR2 is FQNEAQ (reference sequence). The CDR3 covers 14 residues. V was shortened by 8 bases and J by 0 bases, with 8 bases between the two germline ends.

The J gene is TRBJ2-7, the V gene TRBV6-5; D is possibly TRBD1 or TRBD2 (6 bases each). Trimming left V 6 bases short and J 6 bases short, with 9 bases between. The germline V gene encodes CDR1 MNHEY and CDR2 SVGAGI. CDR3 length: 11 residues. CDR3 loop: CASSRGLEQYF. The DNA of the CDR3 is TGTGCCAGCAGCCGGGGGCTCGAGCAGTACTTC.

The chain links TRBV19 to TRBJ1-4; D remains ambiguous. The CDR3 consists of 13 residues. Germline values: CDR1 LNHDA, CDR2 SQIVND (reference sequence). With 6 bases removed from V and 3 bases from J, the gap between germline ends came to 8 bases. CDR3 DNA sequence: TGTGCCAGTAGCAAGCAGCCTAATGAAAAACTGTTTTTT. The encoded protein is CASSKQPNEKLFF.

The V call is TRBV5-6, the J call TRBJ2-3, with 7 bases matching TRBD2. The V segment lost 4 bases and the J segment 1 base; nucleotides outside the gene matches: 6. CDR1 and CDR2 from the germline V gene are SGHDT and YYEEEE. The CDR3 is 15 amino acids. CDR3 DNA: TGTGCCAGCAGCCGGGCGGGAGTTGGCACAGATACGCAGTATTTT. It is translated as CASSRAGVGTDTQYF.

DNA of the CDR3: TGTGCCAGCAGCTTATCCGGCATTCAGTACTTC. The encoded protein is CASSLSGIQYF. V usage is TRBV7-2 and J usage is TRBJ2-4; no firm D call. The V and J ends lost 2 bases and 9 bases respectively, with 5 bases between them. The CDR3 has 11 amino acids. Germline loops: CDR1 SGHTA, CDR2 FQGNSA.

The chain recombines TRBV28 with TRBJ2-3, with 9 bases fitting TRBD2. The germline V gene encodes CDR1 MDHEN and CDR2 SYDVKM. This CDR3 spans 18 amino acids. V dropped 8 bases and J dropped 5; count of bases not matched to a gene: 20. Here the CDR3 DNA reads TGTGCCAGCCCTCCCCCCTTTCGTGGCGGGGGGGCGATAGATACGCAGTATTTT. As protein: CASPPPFRGGGAIDTQYF.